This TCR beta chain was sequenced for a study of metastatic and nonmetastatic thyroid tumors. Study-wide background: From malignant and benign thyroid patients, repertoires in blood and in tumor or nodule tissue were compared.

Source study methods: A papillary thyroid cancer distant-metastasis classifier was built from CDR3 differences across clinicopathological groups. Using MiXCR, TCRdb reanalyzed the PCR reads. It is TCRdb's table, rather than the study itself, that gives the V and J calls and clone size. The table has tens of thousands of clones, about 25% seen once. This clone occurred many times. No patient had received any treatment before thyroid surgery. Germline CDR1 and CDR2: SGDLS and YYNGEE. J gave up 1 base and V 3 bases, and 8 bases lay outside the gene matches. The CDR3 is 17 amino acids. The sequencing sample was made of blood. The sequence derives from a male donor with papillary thyroid cancer or a benign thyroid nodule (not recorded which). Some clones in this sample may be carry-over from other donors' samples. The chain recombines TRBV9 with TRBJ1-1; TRBD1 matches 11 bases. DNA of the CDR3: TGTGCCAGCAGCGGGACAGGGGGCCTTTTAAGGAACACTGAAGCTTTCTTT. Translating gives CASSGTGGLLRNTEAFF.